These T cell receptor beta chains were read from a single sample in a study of PD-1 blockade in classical Hodgkin lymphoma. Only in-frame clones appear in the TCRdb table, and some are missing; sequencing was by immunoSEQ multiplex PCR. Of about 20,000 clones in the sample, around 70% are singletons; the top ten hold roughly a quarter. The sample consisted of peripheral blood mononuclear cells (PBMCs), taken before the second cycle of nivolumab. These receptors came from a human donor with classical Hodgkin lymphoma. CDR3s include the opening cysteine and the closing phenylalanine or tryptophan. Fields, in order: D gene, CDR3 length, V gene, J gene, clone size, CDR3 DNA, CDR3 protein. The D gene is left open where the match is weak. The size entry is marked missing in some rows and otherwise reads once, few, many or a size class.

D: .; length: 13; V: TRBV6-5; J: TRBJ2-7; size: .; DNA: TGTGCCAGCAGCTTAGGACAGTTGTACGAGCAGTACTTC; CDR3: CASSLGQLYEQYF
D: .; length: 16; V: TRBV4-2; J: TRBJ2-6; size: .; DNA: TGTGCCAGCAGCCAAGACGAGGGAAACGGGGCCAACGTCCTGACTTTC; CDR3: CASSQDEGNGANVLTF
D: .; length: 13; V: TRBV29-1; J: TRBJ1-3; size: .; DNA: TGCAGCGTCCACGACAGTCCTGGAAACACCATATATTTT; CDR3: CSVHDSPGNTIYF
D: .; length: 14; V: TRBV6-4; J: TRBJ2-2; size: .; DNA: TGTGCCAGCAGTGCTGAAACTGTTACCGGGGAGCTGTTTTTT; CDR3: CASSAETVTGELFF
D: TRBD2; length: 14; V: TRBV6-5; J: TRBJ2-7; size: .; DNA: TGTGCCAGCAGTTATCAGCGGGAGGACTACGAGCAGTACTTC; CDR3: CASSYQREDYEQYF
D: TRBD2; length: 14; V: TRBV30; J: TRBJ2-7; size: .; DNA: TGTGCCTGGCGTAGCGGGAGCAGCTTGAGCGAGCAGTACTTC; CDR3: CAWRSGSSLSEQYF
D: .; length: 13; V: TRBV19; J: TRBJ1-1; size: .; DNA: TGTGCCACATCGACCAGGGGAGGCACTGAAGCTTTCTTT; CDR3: CATSTRGGTEAFF
D: .; length: 12; V: TRBV6-1; J: TRBJ1-2; size: once; DNA: TGTGCCAGCATGAGTATGGGTTATGGCTACACCTTC; CDR3: CASMSMGYGYTF
D: .; length: 16; V: TRBV7-6; J: TRBJ2-3; size: .; DNA: TGTGCCAGCAGCTTAGCAGCGACTAGGTTCACAGATACGCAGTATTTT; CDR3: CASSLAATRFTDTQYF
D: .; length: 15; V: TRBV30; J: TRBJ1-5; size: .; DNA: TGTGCCTGGAGGAGCCGGGACCTCACCAATCAGCCCCAGCATTTT; CDR3: CAWRSRDLTNQPQHF
D: TRBD1; length: 15; V: TRBV6-1; J: TRBJ2-7; size: .; DNA: TGTGCCAGCAGAGCCGGGACAGGGGTACGATACGAGCAGTACTTC; CDR3: CASRAGTGVRYEQYF
D: TRBD2; length: 16; V: TRBV4-2; J: TRBJ2-7; size: .; DNA: TGTGCCAGCAGCCAAGAAAGCGGGAGTTGGTCCTACGAGCAGTACTTC; CDR3: CASSQESGSWSYEQYF
D: .; length: 14; V: TRBV6-5; J: TRBJ1-5; size: few; DNA: TGTGCCAGCAGTCTAACCATCGGCAATCAGCCCCAGCATTTT; CDR3: CASSLTIGNQPQHF
D: .; length: 14; V: TRBV2; J: TRBJ1-1; size: .; DNA: TGTGCCAGCAGTGACGAGACAGGGAACACTGAAGCTTTCTTT; CDR3: CASSDETGNTEAFF
D: .; length: 16; V: TRBV6-6; J: TRBJ1-2; size: few; DNA: TGTGCCAGCACTCAAAGGGGCGAGGGGCTTAACTATGGCTACACCTTC; CDR3: CASTQRGEGLNYGYTF
D: TRBD1; length: 13; V: TRBV19; J: TRBJ1-1; size: few; DNA: TGTGCCAGTACCTGGGACAGTCCAAGTAAAGCTTTCTTT; CDR3: CASTWDSPSKAFF
D: .; length: 15; V: TRBV5-1; J: TRBJ2-5; size: once; DNA: TGCGCCAGCAGCTTGGTCCACATCGACCAAGAGACCCAGTACTTC; CDR3: CASSLVHIDQETQYF
D: .; length: 16; V: TRBV27; J: TRBJ1-6; size: .; DNA: TGTGCCAGCAGTTTAGAGGGGAGCTCCTATAATTCACCCCTCCACTTT; CDR3: CASSLEGSSYNSPLHF
D: .; length: 14; V: TRBV9; J: TRBJ2-5; size: .; DNA: TGTGCCAGCAGCGAGTACGTAGACGTCGAGACCCAGTACTTC; CDR3: CASSEYVDVETQYF
D: .; length: 14; V: TRBV28; J: TRBJ2-4; size: .; DNA: TGTGCCAGCAGGACGGACTCGGGGAAAAACATTCAGTACTTC; CDR3: CASRTDSGKNIQYF
D: .; length: 15; V: TRBV5-1; J: TRBJ2-1; size: .; DNA: TGCGCCAGCAGCTTAGCGGTCAGGGGCTACAATGAGCAGTTCTTC; CDR3: CASSLAVRGYNEQFF
D: TRBD1; length: 16; V: TRBV5-8; J: TRBJ2-2; size: .; DNA: TGTGCCAGCAGCTGGGGCAGGGGGCGTAGCACCGGGGAGCTGTTTTTT; CDR3: CASSWGRGRSTGELFF
D: .; length: 17; V: TRBV7-9; J: TRBJ2-1; size: .; DNA: TGTGCCAGCAGCTTAGGGCGACCCCAAGTCGGGGACAATGAGCAGTTCTTC; CDR3: CASSLGRPQVGDNEQFF
D: .; length: 12; V: TRBV29-1; J: TRBJ1-5; size: .; DNA: TGCAGCGTTGCAGGAGTAGGTCAGCCCCAGCATTTT; CDR3: CSVAGVGQPQHF
D: .; length: 16; V: TRBV5-6; J: TRBJ2-6; size: .; DNA: TGTGCCAGCAGCCCTAATGTCGGATCTGGGGCCAACGTCCTGACTTTC; CDR3: CASSPNVGSGANVLTF
D: .; length: 15; V: TRBV7-8; J: TRBJ2-3; size: .; DNA: TGTGCCAGCAGCAGGGACTCCGAACACACAGATACGCAGTATTTT; CDR3: CASSRDSEHTDTQYF
D: TRBD2; length: 16; V: TRBV7-8; J: TRBJ2-5; size: .; DNA: TGTGCCAGCAGCCCCATCGGTCTAGCGGGAGAAGAGACCCAGTACTTC; CDR3: CASSPIGLAGEETQYF
D: .; length: 14; V: TRBV7-6; J: TRBJ2-3; size: few; DNA: TGTGCCAGCAGCTTAGGCGGTGGGGCGTATACGCAGTATTTT; CDR3: CASSLGGGAYTQYF
D: .; length: 15; V: TRBV6-6; J: TRBJ1-5; size: few; DNA: TGTGCCAGCAGTACCGCCGGGACACGAGGGGAGCCCCAGCATTTT; CDR3: CASSTAGTRGEPQHF
D: TRBD1; length: 16; V: TRBV27; J: TRBJ2-1; size: .; DNA: TGTGCCAGCAGTTTATCGATCGGCAGGGGGCTGGATGAGCAGTTCTTC; CDR3: CASSLSIGRGLDEQFF
D: TRBD1; length: 16; V: TRBV5-6; J: TRBJ2-7; size: .; DNA: TGTGCCAGCAGCTTATTTTACGGACAGGGGTTCTACGAGCAGTACTTC; CDR3: CASSLFYGQGFYEQYF
D: .; length: 12; V: TRBV6-1; J: TRBJ2-7; size: .; DNA: TGTGCCAGCGGGCGGGATCACTACGAGCAGTACTTC; CDR3: CASGRDHYEQYF